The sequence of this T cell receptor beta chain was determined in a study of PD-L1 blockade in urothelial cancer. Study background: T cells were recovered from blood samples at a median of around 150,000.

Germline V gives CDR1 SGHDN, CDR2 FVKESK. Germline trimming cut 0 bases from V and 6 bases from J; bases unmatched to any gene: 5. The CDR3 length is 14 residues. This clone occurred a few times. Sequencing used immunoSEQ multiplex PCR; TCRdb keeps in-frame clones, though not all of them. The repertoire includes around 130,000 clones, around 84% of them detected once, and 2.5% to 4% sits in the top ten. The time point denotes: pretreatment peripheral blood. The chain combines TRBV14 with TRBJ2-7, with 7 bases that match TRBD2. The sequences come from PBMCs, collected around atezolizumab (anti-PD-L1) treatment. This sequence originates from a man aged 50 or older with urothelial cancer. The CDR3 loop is CASSQDWGGSEQYF. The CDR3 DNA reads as TGTGCCAGCAGCCAAGATTGGGGAGGGTCCGAGCAGTACTTC.